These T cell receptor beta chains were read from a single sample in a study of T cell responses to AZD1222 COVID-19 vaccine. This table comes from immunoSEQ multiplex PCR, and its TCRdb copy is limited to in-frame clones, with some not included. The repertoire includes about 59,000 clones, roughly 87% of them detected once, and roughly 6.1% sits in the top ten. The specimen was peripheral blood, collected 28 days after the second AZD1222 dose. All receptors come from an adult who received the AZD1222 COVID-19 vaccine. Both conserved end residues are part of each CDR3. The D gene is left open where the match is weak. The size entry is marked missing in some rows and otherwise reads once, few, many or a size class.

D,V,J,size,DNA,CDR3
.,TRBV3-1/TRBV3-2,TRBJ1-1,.,TGTGCCAGCAGCTGGGGGGGGGACACTGAAGCTTTCTTT,CASSWGGDTEAFF
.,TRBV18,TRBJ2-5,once,TGTGCCAGCTCACCACTGAGTGCTCGAACCCCCCAAGAGACCCAGTACTTC,CASSPLSARTPQETQYF
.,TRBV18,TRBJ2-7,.,TGTGCCAGCTCACAAATGGAACTTGGACTGGTTGACTACGAGCAGTACTTC,CASSQMELGLVDYEQYF
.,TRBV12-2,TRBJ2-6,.,TGTGCAAGTCGCTTAGTATCCAGGGGGCCCTCTGGGGCCAACGTCCTGACTTTC,CASRLVSRGPSGANVLTF
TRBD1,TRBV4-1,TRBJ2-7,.,TGCGCCAGCAGCCCGGGACAGGGGGGTTCCTACGAGCAGTACTTC,CASSPGQGGSYEQYF
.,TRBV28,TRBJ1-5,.,TGTGCCAGCAGGTCCGGCAATCAGCCCCAGCATTTT,CASRSGNQPQHF
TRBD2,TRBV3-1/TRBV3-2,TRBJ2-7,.,TGTGCCAGCAGCCAGGGAAACCGGACAGGAGTTATACTGACTAGCGGGAGTAACTACGAGCAGTACTTC,CASSQGNRTGVILTSGSNYEQYF
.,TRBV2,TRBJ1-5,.,TGTGCCAGCAGTGACGGTCGCGATCAGCCCCAGCATTTT,CASSDGRDQPQHF
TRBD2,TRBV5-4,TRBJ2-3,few,TGTGCCAGCGGGGCTAGCGGGGGGCGGACAGATACGCAGTATTTT,CASGASGGRTDTQYF
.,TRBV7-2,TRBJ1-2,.,TGTGCCAGCAGCGGCGGGAGAAACTATGGCTACACCTTC,CASSGGRNYGYTF
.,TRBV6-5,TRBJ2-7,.,TGTGCCAGCTCCGGGCGTGGTGCCGGGTCCTACGAGCAGTACTTC,CASSGRGAGSYEQYF
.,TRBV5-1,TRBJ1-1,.,TGCGCCAGCAGCTTGGGGCAGGATGGTCAGGGCACTGAAGCTTTCTTT,CASSLGQDGQGTEAFF
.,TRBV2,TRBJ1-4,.,TGTGCCAGCAGTGAAAAACGGCACACCGGTGAAAAACTGTTTTTT,CASSEKRHTGEKLFF
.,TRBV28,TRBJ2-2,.,TGTGCCACCTCGACCGGGGAGCTGTTTTTT,CATSTGELFF
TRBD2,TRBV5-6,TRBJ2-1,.,TGTGCCAGCAGCTTACCGGGACTAGCGGGGGACAATGAGCAGTTCTTC,CASSLPGLAGDNEQFF
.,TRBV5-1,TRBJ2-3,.,TGCGCCAGCAGCTTGATCTCAAGTAGAGGAGATACGCAGTATTTT,CASSLISSRGDTQYF
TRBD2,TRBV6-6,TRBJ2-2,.,TGTGCCAGCAGCCCCTTGGGCGGGAGAAGCACCGGGGAGCTGTTTTTT,CASSPLGGRSTGELFF
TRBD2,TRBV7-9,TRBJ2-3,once,TGTGCCAGCAGCTTAGGTCTAGCGGGAGGGCAGCGAGATACGCAGTATTTT,CASSLGLAGGQRDTQYF
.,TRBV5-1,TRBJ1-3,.,TGCGCCAGCAGACCCTTGGGGATCTCTGGAAACACCATATATTTT,CASRPLGISGNTIYF
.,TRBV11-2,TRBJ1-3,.,TGTGCCAGTCAACAGGGAAACACCATATATTTT,CASQQGNTIYF
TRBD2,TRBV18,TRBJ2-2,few,TGTGCCAGCTCGCCCCTAGCGGGGGGTGAAACCGGGGAGCTGTTTTTT,CASSPLAGGETGELFF
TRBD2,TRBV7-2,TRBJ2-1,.,TGTGCCAGCAGCTCCTACACACTAGCGCGGACCTACAATGAGCAGTTCTTC,CASSSYTLARTYNEQFF
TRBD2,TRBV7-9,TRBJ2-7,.,TGTGCCAGCAGCTTAGGGGCTAGCGGCTCCTACGAGCAGTACTTC,CASSLGASGSYEQYF
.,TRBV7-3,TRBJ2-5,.,TGTGCCAGCAGCTTAATCGGGGATGGGGAGACCCAGTACTTC,CASSLIGDGETQYF
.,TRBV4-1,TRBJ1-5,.,TGCGCCAGCAGCCAGACACCGGCCGGAACGGGCAATCAGCCCCAGCATTTT,CASSQTPAGTGNQPQHF
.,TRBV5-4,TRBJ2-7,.,TGTGCCAGCAGCTTGAGTGACGGGGGCGAGCAGTACTTC,CASSLSDGGEQYF
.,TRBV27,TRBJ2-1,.,TGTGCCAGCAGCCCAAGGGGGACGGGAGGCCCCTCCTACAATGAGCAGTTCTTC,CASSPRGTGGPSYNEQFF
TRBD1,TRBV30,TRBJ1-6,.,TGTGCCTGGTCCGGGACAGGGTACAATTCACCCCTCCACTTT,CAWSGTGYNSPLHF
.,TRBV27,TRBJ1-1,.,TGTGCCAGCAGCCCCTGGGGGCTACCGATTGAAGCTTTCTTT,CASSPWGLPIEAFF
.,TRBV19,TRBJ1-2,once,TGTGCCAGTAGCCGGGACATCAACTATGGCTACACCTTC,CASSRDINYGYTF
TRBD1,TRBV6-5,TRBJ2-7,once,TGTGCCAGCAGTTACGGGGGACAGGGGGCCGACGAGCAGTACTTC,CASSYGGQGADEQYF
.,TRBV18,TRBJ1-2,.,TGTGCCAGCTCCCCCACGGACGGCCTTAACTATGGCTACACCTTC,CASSPTDGLNYGYTF
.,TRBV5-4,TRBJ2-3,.,TGTGCCAGCAGCTTAGCGGCCAGCACAGATACGCAGTATTTT,CASSLAASTDTQYF
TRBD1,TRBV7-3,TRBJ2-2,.,TGTGCCAGCAGCTCACAGGGGGCCGGGGAGCTGTTTTTT,CASSSQGAGELFF
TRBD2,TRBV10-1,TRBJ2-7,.,TGCGCCAGCAGTGCGGGGGGATCATCCTACGAGCAGTACTTC,CASSAGGSSYEQYF
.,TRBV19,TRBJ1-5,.,TGTGCCAGTAGTATAGGTGTCAATCAGCCCCAGCATTTT,CASSIGVNQPQHF
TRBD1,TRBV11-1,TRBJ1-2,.,TGTGCCAGCAGCCCGAGACAGGGGGGTAACTATGGCTACACCTTC,CASSPRQGGNYGYTF